Below are 21 T cell receptor beta chains sequenced from a single sample in a study of blood T cell repertoires in COVID-19. Generated by immunoSEQ multiplex PCR, the TCRdb table keeps only in-frame clones and is missing some. This sample carries approximately 230,000 clones, 70% to 90% of them seen once, and the ten largest clones take 3%. Sequences were obtained from peripheral blood. The receptor source for this set is a man in his late teens or twenties with active or convalescent COVID-19.

The chain links TRBV5-1 to TRBJ2-5; D is possibly TRBD1 (7 bases). CDR3 length: 15 residues. CDR1 and CDR2 from the germline V gene are SGHRS and YFSETQ. The ends were cut back, 2 bases at V and 2 bases at J, with 13 bases in the middle. CDR3 nucleotides: TGCGCCAGCAGCTTCGACAGGGAGGATCAAGAGACCCAGTACTTC. This gives the protein CASSFDREDQETQYF.

The genes are TRBV6-1 and TRBJ1-2; D may be TRBD1 (5 bases). V was pared by 2 bases and J by 8 bases, with 12 bases between. The germline CDR1 and CDR2 sequences are MNHNS and SASEGT. This CDR3 contains 13 residues. The CDR3 here is CASSERPEGGYTF. The CDR3 DNA is TGTGCCAGCAGTGAACGGCCGGAGGGGGGCTACACCTTC.

This clone was counted a single time. The V and J genes are TRBV28 and TRBJ1-2; TRBD1 agrees at 12 bases. The germline CDR1 and CDR2 sequences are MDHEN and SYDVKM. V shed 5 bases, J shed 0 bases, and the junction held 7 bases outside the gene matches. The CDR3 runs to 17 residues. The CDR3 loop reads CASSPAGQGAANYGYTF. In DNA, the CDR3 is TGTGCCAGCAGTCCCGCGGGACAGGGGGCGGCTAACTATGGCTACACCTTC.

The gene calls are TRBV7-2 and TRBJ2-7; 8 bases map to TRBD1. The germline gives CDR1 SGHTA, CDR2 FQGNSA. The V gene end was trimmed by 5 bases and the J gene end by 3 bases; junction bases not matched to a gene: 3. The CDR3 length is 13 residues. The CDR3 nucleotides read TGTGCCAGCAGCCCCGGACAGGGCTACGAGCAGTACTTC. Translated: CASSPGQGYEQYF.

The chain employs TRBV5-1 and TRBJ2-5; possible D gene TRBD1, 6 bases. Germline CDR1 and CDR2: SGHRS and YFSETQ. The germline V and J ends were trimmed by 0 bases and 5 bases, with 14 bases remaining between them. This CDR3 region has 15 residues. The CDR3 spells CASSLGDTTGETQYF. CDR3 nucleotide sequence: TGCGCCAGCAGCTTGGGGGACACCACAGGGGAGACCCAGTACTTC.

This chain connects TRBV18 to TRBJ1-1; weak D call: TRBD1 (6 bases). The CDR3 has 15 residues. CDR1 and CDR2 (germline): KGHSH, LQKENI. V shed 4 bases and J shed 3 bases, with 15 bases lying between them. CDR3 loop: CASSRTDSFYTEAFF. DNA of the CDR3: TGTGCCAGCTCACGAACGGACAGCTTTTACACTGAAGCTTTCTTT.

This clone was detected once. V is TRBV28 and J is TRBJ2-7; 12 bases map to TRBD1. This CDR3 is built from 16 residues. CDR1 and CDR2 from the germline V gene are MDHEN and SYDVKM. J was trimmed by 2 bases and V by 1 base; bases with no gene match: 3. CDR3 amino acids: CASSLSGTGGPYEQYF. In DNA form, the CDR3 reads TGTGCCAGCAGTTTATCCGGGACAGGGGGCCCCTACGAGCAGTACTTC.

The chain joins TRBV6-5 to TRBJ1-2, with 8 bases identical to TRBD1. V lost 2 bases and J lost 2; bases outside the gene matches: 4. Germline CDR1 is MNHEY and CDR2 is SVGAGI. CDR3 length: 15 amino acids. CDR3 sequence (DNA): TGTGCCAGCAGTTACACCGGACAGGGCAACTATGGCTACACCTTC. Protein product: CASSYTGQGNYGYTF.

The rearrangement links TRBV4-3 to TRBJ1-2; a weak D match, TRBD1 (5 bases). V dropped 1 base and J dropped 2 bases, with 8 bases sitting between them. The germline V gene encodes CDR1 LGHNA and CDR2 YSLEER. This CDR3 has 14 residues. In nucleotides, the CDR3 is TGCGCCAGCAGCCAAGGACAGAACAACTATGGCTACACCTTC. This codes for CASSQGQNNYGYTF.

This chain joins TRBV27 and TRBJ1-5, with 7 bases fitting TRBD1. This CDR3 has 14 residues. The V and J ends lost 3 bases and 5 bases, in that order; junction bases with no gene match: 4. The germline V gene has CDR1 MNHEY and CDR2 SMNVEV (reference sequence). The CDR3 region has the DNA TGTGCCAGCAGTTTCGGACAGGCTCATCAGCCCCAGCATTTT. It encodes CASSFGQAHQPQHF.

J is TRBJ1-1 and V is TRBV6-5; D is perhaps TRBD1 (5 bases). CDR1 and CDR2 from the germline V gene are MNHEY and SVGAGI. The CDR3 sequence is 12 residues long. V shed 6 bases and J shed 0 bases, with 5 bases lying between them. DNA of the CDR3: TGTGCCAGCAGAGGGGTGAACACTGAAGCTTTCTTT. Translation gives CASRGVNTEAFF.

The V call is TRBV19, the J call TRBJ1-6; D gene ambiguous. Germline CDR1 reads LNHDA; CDR2 reads SQIVND (reference sequence). Trimming took off 9 bases at V and 0 bases at J, with 9 bases between the two ends. The CDR3 has 14 residues. The CDR3 here is CARTRSSYNSPLHF. In nucleotides, the CDR3 is TGTGCCAGAACAAGGAGCTCCTATAATTCACCCCTCCACTTT. Full variable domain (remainder filled in from reference TRBV19 and TRBJ1-6): DGGITQSPKYLFRKEGQNVTLSCEQNLNHDAMYWYRQDPGQGLRLIYYSQIVNDFQKGDIAEGYSVSREKKESFPLTVTSAQKNPTAFYLCARTRSSYNSPLHFGNGTRLTVT.

The genes are TRBV29-1 and TRBJ1-2; D remains ambiguous. The CDR3 spans 13 residues. The ends were cut back, 0 bases at V and 11 bases at J, with 16 bases in the middle. From germline, CDR1 is SQVTM and CDR2 ANQGSEA. CDR3 in amino acids: CSVEEGERVGYTF. The CDR3 bases are TGCAGCGTTGAAGAGGGTGAACGGGTTGGGTACACCTTC.

The chain carries TRBV5-6 and TRBJ1-4; no clear D. The CDR3 covers 14 residues. Per germline, CDR1 SGHDT and CDR2 YYEEEE. Trimming took off 2 bases at V and 4 bases at J, with 9 bases between the two ends. The CDR3 sequence is CASSLLSGNEKLFF. CDR3 sequence (DNA): TGTGCCAGCAGCTTACTCTCGGGTAATGAAAAACTGTTTTTT.

This sequence joins TRBV28 and TRBJ2-7; D might be TRBD1 (5 bases). The V gene's germline CDR1 is MDHEN and CDR2 SYDVKM. The V end lost 3 bases, the J end lost 2 bases, and 11 bases lay between the germline ends. CDR3 size: 14 residues. The CDR3 region is CASSLADTTYEQYF. The DNA of the CDR3 is TGTGCCAGCAGTTTGGCGGACACGACCTACGAGCAGTACTTC.

The chain employs TRBV29-1 and TRBJ2-7; D is ambiguous. The CDR3 spans 16 residues. V lost 3 bases, J lost 3 bases, and 21 bases lay in between. Germline CDR1 and CDR2: SQVTM and ANQGSEA. CDR3 sequence: CSVEVRNPTNFYEQYF. The CDR3 DNA reads as TGCAGCGTTGAGGTCCGGAATCCTACTAACTTCTACGAGCAGTACTTC.

This chain joins TRBV5-1 and TRBJ2-2; 11 bases are a match to TRBD2. The germline CDR1 and CDR2 sequences are SGHRS and YFSETQ. The CDR3 is made up of 17 amino acids. V dropped 4 bases and J dropped 0; count of bases not matched to a gene: 5. CDR3 loop: CASSLGLAGANTGELFF. CDR3 DNA sequence: TGCGCCAGCAGCCTAGGACTAGCGGGCGCGAACACCGGGGAGCTGTTTTTT.

Only a few counts were recorded for this clone. The chain is built from TRBV18 and TRBJ2-7; TRBD1 might be the D (5 bases). Per germline, CDR1 KGHSH and CDR2 LQKENI. The CDR3 is 14 residues long. Trimming pared 0 bases from V and 6 bases from J, leaving 12 bases between. This chain's CDR3 is CASSPPSAGSEQYF. CDR3 nucleotides: TGTGCCAGCTCACCACCGTCGGCAGGGTCCGAGCAGTACTTC.

In its sample, this clone was seen a few times. This chain connects TRBV19 to TRBJ1-5, with 10 bases aligning to TRBD1. Germline trimming cut 4 bases from V and 4 bases from J; bases unmatched to any gene: 16. Germline lookup yields CDR1 LNHDA and CDR2 SQIVND (reference sequence). This CDR3 has 19 residues. Here the CDR3 DNA reads TGTGCCAGTAGTAGGCCCGGGACAGGGGACATTTTTGGGAATCAGCCCCAGCATTTT. Translation gives CASSRPGTGDIFGNQPQHF.

The chain combines TRBV13 with TRBJ2-2; 10 nucleotides match TRBD1. Trimming removed 4 bases from V and 4 bases from J; junction bases left unmatched: 9. Germline V lookup: CDR1 PRHDT, CDR2 FYEKMQ (reference sequence). The CDR3 totals 17 residues. The CDR3 loop is CASSSPGQGVRTGELFF. CDR3 nucleotides: TGTGCCAGCAGCTCCCCCGGACAGGGGGTTCGCACCGGGGAGCTGTTTTTT.

J is TRBJ1-2 and V is TRBV28; D is perhaps TRBD1 (5 bases). Per germline, CDR1 MDHEN and CDR2 SYDVKM. V was clipped by 5 bases and J by 1 base, with 20 bases between them. This CDR3 contains 17 residues. CDR3 protein: CASSGGTPGGINYGYTF. The CDR3 bases are TGTGCCAGCAGTGGCGGGACTCCCGGGGGAATTAACTATGGCTACACCTTC.